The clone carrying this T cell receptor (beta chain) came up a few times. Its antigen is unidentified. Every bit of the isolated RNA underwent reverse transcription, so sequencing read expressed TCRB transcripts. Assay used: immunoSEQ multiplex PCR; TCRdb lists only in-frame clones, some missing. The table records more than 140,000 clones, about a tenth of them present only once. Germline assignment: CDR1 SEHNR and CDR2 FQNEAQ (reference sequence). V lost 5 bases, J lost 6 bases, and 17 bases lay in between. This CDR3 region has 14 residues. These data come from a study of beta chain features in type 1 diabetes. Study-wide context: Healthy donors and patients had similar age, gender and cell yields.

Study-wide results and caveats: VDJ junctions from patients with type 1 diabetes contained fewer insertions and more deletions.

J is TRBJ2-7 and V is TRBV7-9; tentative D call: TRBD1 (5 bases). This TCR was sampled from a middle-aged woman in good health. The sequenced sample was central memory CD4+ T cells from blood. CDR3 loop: CASSPFQGYGEQYF. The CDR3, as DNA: TGTGCCAGCAGCCCATTCCAGGGCTACGGCGAGCAGTACTTC.